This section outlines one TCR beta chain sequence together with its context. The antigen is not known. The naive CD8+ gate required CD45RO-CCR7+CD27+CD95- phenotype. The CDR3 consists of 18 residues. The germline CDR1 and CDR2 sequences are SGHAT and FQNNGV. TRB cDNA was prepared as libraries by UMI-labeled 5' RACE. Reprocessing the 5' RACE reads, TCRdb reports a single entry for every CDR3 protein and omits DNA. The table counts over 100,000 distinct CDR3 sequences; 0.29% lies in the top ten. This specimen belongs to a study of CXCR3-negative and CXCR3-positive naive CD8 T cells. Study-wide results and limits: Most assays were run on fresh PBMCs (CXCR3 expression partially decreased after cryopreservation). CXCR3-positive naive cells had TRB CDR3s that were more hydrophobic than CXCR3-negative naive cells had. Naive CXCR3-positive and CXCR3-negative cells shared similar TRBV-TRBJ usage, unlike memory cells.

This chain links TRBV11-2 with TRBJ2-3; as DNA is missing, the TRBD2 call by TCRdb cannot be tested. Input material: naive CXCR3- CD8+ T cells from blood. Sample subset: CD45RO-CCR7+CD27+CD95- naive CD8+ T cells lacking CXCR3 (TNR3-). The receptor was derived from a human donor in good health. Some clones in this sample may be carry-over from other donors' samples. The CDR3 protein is CASSTVALLAGGTDTQYF.